This TCR beta chain was found in a study of T cell responses to AZD1222 COVID-19 vaccine. Profiling relied on immunoSEQ multiplex PCR, and the TCRdb table lists in-frame clones only, not all of them. The sample lists about 120,000 clones; roughly 90% were seen once. There are 18 residues in the CDR3. Per the germline V gene, CDR1 is LGHDT and CDR2 is YNNKEL (reference sequence). V gave up 9 bases and J gave up 0 bases, with 24 bases separating them. Sequencing used peripheral blood, obtained on day 0 of AZD1222 vaccination. This clonotype was obtained from an adult in good health. The chain couples TRBV3-1 (or the pseudogene TRBV3-2) to TRBJ1-3; no firm D call. The CDR3, as DNA: TGTGCCAGGCCCCCCGTCAGCAATTTGGTCCGCTCTGGAAACACCATATATTTT. It translates to CARPPVSNLVRSGNTIYF.